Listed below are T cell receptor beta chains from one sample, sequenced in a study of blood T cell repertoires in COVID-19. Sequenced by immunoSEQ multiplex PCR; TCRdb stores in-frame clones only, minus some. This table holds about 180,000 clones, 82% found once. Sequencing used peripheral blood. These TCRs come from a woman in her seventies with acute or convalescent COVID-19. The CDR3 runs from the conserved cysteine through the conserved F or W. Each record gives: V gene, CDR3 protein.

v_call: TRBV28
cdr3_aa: CASSFRDRGFRNEKLFF

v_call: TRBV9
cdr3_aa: CASSATPDRGVYEQYF

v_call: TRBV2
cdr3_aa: CASRGQSANYGYTF

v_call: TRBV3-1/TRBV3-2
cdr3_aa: CASSQAGTDTQYF

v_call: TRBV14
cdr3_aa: CASSQLAGNQETQYF

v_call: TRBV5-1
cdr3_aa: CATCPGGSTDTQYF

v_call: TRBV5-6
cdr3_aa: CASSWGGANEQFF

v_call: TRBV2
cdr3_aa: CASSRDRQFEAFF

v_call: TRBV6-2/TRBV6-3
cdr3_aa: CASSHRGVRSGGDTQYF

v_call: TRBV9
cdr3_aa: CASSVGGLEETQYF

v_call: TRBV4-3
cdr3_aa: CASSHGGDNQPQHF

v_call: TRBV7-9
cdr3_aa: CASSSPTGGGTEAFF

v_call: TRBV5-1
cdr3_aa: CASSLGVTGRSYNEQFF

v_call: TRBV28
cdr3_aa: CASSLGQGRNSPLHF

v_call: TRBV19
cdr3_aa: CASTPGRQGMNTEAFF

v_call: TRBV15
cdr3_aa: CATSKGGGSVTDTQYF

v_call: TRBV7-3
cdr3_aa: CASSLLGSTGELFF

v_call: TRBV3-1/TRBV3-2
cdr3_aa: CASSPTGTGLTEAFF

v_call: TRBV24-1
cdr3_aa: CATSPTGPYGYTF

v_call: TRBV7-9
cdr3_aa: CASSWAGKNSPLHF

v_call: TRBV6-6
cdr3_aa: CATLSKPLAKNIQYF

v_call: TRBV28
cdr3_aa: CASSLTDGRGNQPQHF

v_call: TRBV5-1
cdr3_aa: CASSLDAGTDTQYF

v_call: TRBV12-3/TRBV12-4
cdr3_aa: CASSLNSGSLHF

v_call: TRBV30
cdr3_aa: CAWSVGQGGAFF

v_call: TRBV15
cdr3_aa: CATSRFPSEKAELFF

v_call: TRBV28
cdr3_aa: CASRFPGQGFQKWDF

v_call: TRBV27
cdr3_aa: CASSRPRAGTYNEQFF

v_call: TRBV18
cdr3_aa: CASSPGQDPYGYTF

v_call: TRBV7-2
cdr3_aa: CASSTGQGFYGYTF

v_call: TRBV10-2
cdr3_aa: CASSPRTPNEQFF

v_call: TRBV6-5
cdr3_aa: CASRDPTGDRETQYF

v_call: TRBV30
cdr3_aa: CAWGLGTSSIADTQYF